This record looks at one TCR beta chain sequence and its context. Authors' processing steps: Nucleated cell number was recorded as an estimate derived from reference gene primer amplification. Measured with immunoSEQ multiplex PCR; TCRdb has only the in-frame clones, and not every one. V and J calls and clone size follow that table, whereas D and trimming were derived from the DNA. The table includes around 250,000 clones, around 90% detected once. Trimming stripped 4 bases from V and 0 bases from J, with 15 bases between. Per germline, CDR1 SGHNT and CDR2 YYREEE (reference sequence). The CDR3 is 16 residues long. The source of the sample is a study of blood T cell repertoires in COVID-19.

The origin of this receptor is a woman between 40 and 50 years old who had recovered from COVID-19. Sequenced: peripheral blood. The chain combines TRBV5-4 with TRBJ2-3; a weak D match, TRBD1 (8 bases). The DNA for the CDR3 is TGTGCCAGCAGCCCGAGCGGGGACAGGAGCACAGATACGCAGTATTTT. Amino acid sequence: CASSPSGDRSTDTQYF. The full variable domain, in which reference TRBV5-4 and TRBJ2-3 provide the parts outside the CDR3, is ETGVTQSPTHLIKTRGQQVTLRCSSQSGHNTVSWYQQALGQGPQFIFQYYREEENGRGNFPPRFSGLQFPNYSSELNVNALELDDSALYLCASSPSGDRSTDTQYFGPGTRLTVL.